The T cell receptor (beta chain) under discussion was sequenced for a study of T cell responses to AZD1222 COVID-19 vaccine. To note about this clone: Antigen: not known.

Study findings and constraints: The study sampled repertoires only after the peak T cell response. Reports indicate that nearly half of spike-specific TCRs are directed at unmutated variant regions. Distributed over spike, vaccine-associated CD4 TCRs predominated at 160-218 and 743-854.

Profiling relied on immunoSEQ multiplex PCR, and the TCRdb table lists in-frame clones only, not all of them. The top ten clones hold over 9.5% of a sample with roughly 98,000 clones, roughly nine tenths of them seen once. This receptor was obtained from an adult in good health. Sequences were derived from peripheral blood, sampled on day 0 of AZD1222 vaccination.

The CDR3 sequence: CSVVEGPDTQYF. The CDR3, as DNA: TGCAGCGTTGTTGAGGGGCCAGATACGCAGTATTTT. The V and J genes are TRBV29-1 and TRBJ2-3; either TRBD1 or TRBD2 may supply D (5 bases each). CDR3 length: 12 amino acids. Per the germline V gene, CDR1 is SQVTM and CDR2 is ANQGSEA. Deletions cut 4 bases from V and 4 bases from J, with 9 bases between.